These T cell receptor beta chains were read from a single sample in a study of monozygotic twins with inflammatory bowel disease. TCRdb re-called the 5' RACE reads and catalogs CDR3 proteins one per entry, DNA excluded. Its table lists about 300,000 distinct CDR3 sequences. The sequenced sample was blood. The receptors here all came from a human donor with ulcerative colitis or Crohn's disease, or a healthy co-twin of an affected twin (not recorded which). Each CDR3 is given with its conserved first and last residue.

>TRBJ2-3|TRBV24-1
CATSDRDSYTDTQYF
>TRBJ2-6|TRBV4-2
CASSQDSSGANVLTF
>TRBJ2-1|TRBV19
CASGTSNEQFF
>TRBJ2-1|TRBV12-3/TRBV12-4
CASSLRTAPGNEQFF
>TRBJ1-2|TRBV29-1
CSATRGFGYGYTF
>TRBJ2-1|TRBV7-2
CASSLESEQFF
>TRBJ1-4|TRBV12-3/TRBV12-4
CASRLRDINEKLFF
>TRBJ2-1|TRBV5-1
CASSPQDGDNEQFF
>TRBJ1-1|TRBV30
CAWSVRRTVNTEAFF
>TRBJ2-7|TRBV29-1
CSAGGTGSYEQYF
>TRBJ2-3|TRBV4-2
CASSQGQTQYF
>TRBJ1-3|TRBV4-3
CASSQSVGRREGNTIYF
>TRBJ2-7|TRBV7-2
CASSFSREGYEQYF
>TRBJ2-3|TRBV7-2
CASSPTSGQYTQYF
>TRBJ2-2|TRBV5-4
CASSGGMSLTGELFF
>TRBJ1-5|TRBV5-1
CASSLGEGNQPQHF